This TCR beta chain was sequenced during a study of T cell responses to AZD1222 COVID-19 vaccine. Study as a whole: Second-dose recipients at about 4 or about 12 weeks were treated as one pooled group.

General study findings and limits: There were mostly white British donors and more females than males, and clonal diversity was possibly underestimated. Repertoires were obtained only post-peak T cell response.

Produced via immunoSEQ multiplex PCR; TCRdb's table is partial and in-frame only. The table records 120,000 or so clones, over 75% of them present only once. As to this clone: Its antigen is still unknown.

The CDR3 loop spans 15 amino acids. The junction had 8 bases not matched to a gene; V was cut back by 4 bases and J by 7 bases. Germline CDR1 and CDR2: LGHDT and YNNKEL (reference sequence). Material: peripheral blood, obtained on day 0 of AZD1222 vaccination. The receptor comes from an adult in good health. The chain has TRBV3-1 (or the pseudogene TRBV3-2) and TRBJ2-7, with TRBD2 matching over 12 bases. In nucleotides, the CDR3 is TGTGCCAGCAGCCTTATGACTAGCGGGAGTCGTGAGCAGTACTTC. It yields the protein CASSLMTSGSREQYF.